The clone carrying this T cell receptor beta chain has more than one count but fewer than ten. Its antigen is as yet unknown. This sample is part of a study of beta chain features in type 1 diabetes. General observations from the study: Type 1 diabetes patients showed fewer insertions and more deletions at VDJ junctions.

cDNA synthesis used the whole RNA isolate, giving expressed TCRB sequences. An average approximately 3.7 million reads came from naive, central memory and regulatory T cell samples. Libraries were prepared by immunoSEQ multiplex PCR; TCRdb keeps only in-frame clonotypes and omits some of them. The repertoire consists of over 350,000 clones, with about 15% occurring once and the leading ten covering about 0.018%. Every donor provided one heparinised blood draw, which averaged around 120 mL. V lost 5 bases, J lost 5 bases, and 5 bases stayed unmatched. The length of the CDR3 is 16 residues. Germline lookup yields CDR1 KGHSH and CDR2 LQKENI.

The specimen sequenced was naive CD4+ T cells from blood. The TCR comes from a woman under 30 in good health. This sequence joins TRBV18 and TRBJ2-1; 14 bases are shared with TRBD2. The CDR3 is CASSIRLAGGDNEQFF. CDR3 nucleotides: TGTGCCAGCTCAATCAGACTAGCGGGAGGGGACAATGAGCAGTTCTTC. The whole variable domain, filled in from reference TRBV18 and TRBJ2-1, reads NAGVMQNPRHLVRRRGQEARLRCSPMKGHSHVYWYRQLPEEGLKFMVYLQKENIIDESGMPKERFSAEFPKEGPSILRIQQVVRGDSAAYFCASSIRLAGGDNEQFFGPGTRLTVL.